A selection of T cell receptor beta chains follows, all from one sample in a study of blood T cell repertoires in COVID-19. Profiling relied on immunoSEQ multiplex PCR, and the TCRdb table lists in-frame clones only, not all of them. The sample carries 300,000 to 450,000 clones, 89% recorded once. What was sequenced was peripheral blood. The receptors originated from a woman aged 60-70 years with COVID-19, enrolled during active disease. Both conserved end residues are part of each CDR3. Each record gives: clone size, V gene, J gene, D gene, CDR3 protein, CDR3 DNA. D genes are given only for firm matches. Size is stated for part of the rows, as once, few or many counts, or as a class when the clone is expanded.

>few|TRBV5-1|TRBJ2-1|TRBD2
CASSLALAGGDEQFF
TGCGCCAGCAGCTTGGCGCTAGCGGGGGGCGATGAGCAGTTCTTC
>-|TRBV15|TRBJ2-1|-
CATRGLKSSYNEQFF
TGTGCCACCAGGGGACTCAAAAGCTCCTACAATGAGCAGTTCTTC
>-|TRBV3-1/TRBV3-2|TRBJ1-2|TRBD1
CASSPDREYGYTF
TGTGCCAGCAGCCCCGACAGGGAATATGGCTACACCTTC
>-|TRBV6-5|TRBJ2-2|TRBD1
CASSYDGQVNTGELFF
TGTGCCAGCAGTTACGACGGACAGGTGAACACCGGGGAGCTGTTTTTT
>-|TRBV5-6|TRBJ1-3|-
CASARTGSSGNTIYF
TGTGCCAGCGCCCGCACAGGGAGCTCTGGAAACACCATATATTTT
>-|TRBV6-4|TRBJ1-4|-
CASRTEGNEKLFF
TGTGCCAGTCGGACGGAGGGGAACGAAAAACTGTTTTTT
>-|TRBV27|TRBJ1-3|-
CASRQGGSGNTIYF
TGTGCCAGCAGACAGGGTGGGTCTGGAAACACCATATATTTT
>-|TRBV11-2|TRBJ2-3|-
CASSLGDTQYF
TGTGCCAGCAGCCTCGGGGATACGCAGTATTTT
>-|TRBV7-9|TRBJ1-3|-
CASRPGFASGNTIYF
TGTGCCAGCAGACCCGGTTTTGCCTCTGGAAACACCATATATTTT
>-|TRBV11-2|TRBJ2-1|TRBD1
CASSFLRTGGHEQFF
TGTGCCAGCAGCTTTCTCCGGACAGGGGGCCATGAGCAGTTCTTC
>-|TRBV29-1|TRBJ2-3|-
CSVEAGSDTQYF
TGCAGCGTTGAAGCGGGATCGGATACGCAGTATTTT
>-|TRBV5-1|TRBJ1-2|-
CASTPGGGFANYGYTF
TGCGCCAGCACCCCTGGGGGAGGCTTTGCTAACTATGGCTACACCTTC
>-|TRBV15|TRBJ1-1|-
CATSRDLRAEAFF
TGTGCCACCAGCAGAGATTTGAGGGCTGAAGCTTTCTTT
>-|TRBV7-8|TRBJ1-2|-
CASSLEGRPIYGYTF
TGTGCCAGCAGCTTAGAGGGGCGCCCCATTTATGGCTACACCTTC
>-|TRBV7-9|TRBJ2-1|-
CASRDTPGSREQFF
TGTGCCAGCAGGGATACCCCGGGGTCTCGGGAGCAGTTCTTC
>-|TRBV29-1|TRBJ1-1|TRBD1
CSVRTGAGNTEAFF
TGCAGCGTACGGACAGGGGCCGGGAACACTGAAGCTTTCTTT
>-|TRBV2|TRBJ1-5|-
CASTRGRGGAGNQPQHF
TGTGCCAGCACTCGAGGGCGAGGGGGTGCGGGCAATCAGCCCCAGCATTTT
>-|TRBV12-3/TRBV12-4|TRBJ1-2|-
CASSLGVNYGYTF
TGTGCCAGCAGTTTGGGCGTTAACTATGGCTACACCTTC
>-|TRBV10-2|TRBJ2-3|TRBD2
CACRGRGSSTDTQYF
TGCGCCTGCCGCGGGCGGGGGTCTAGCACAGATACGCAGTATTTT
>-|TRBV30|TRBJ1-6|-
CAWSVRGGNSPLHF
TGTGCCTGGAGTGTACGGGGTGGAAATTCACCCCTCCACTTT
>-|TRBV12-3/TRBV12-4|TRBJ1-1|-
CASSKQGYTEAFF
TGTGCCAGCAGTAAACAGGGTTACACTGAAGCTTTCTTT
>-|TRBV28|TRBJ2-7|-
CASSSTSSMDKEQYF
TGTGCCAGCAGTTCTACTAGCTCGATGGACAAAGAGCAGTACTTC
>-|TRBV7-8|TRBJ1-1|-
CAGGTNTEAFF
TGTGCCGGAGGGACGAACACTGAAGCTTTCTTT